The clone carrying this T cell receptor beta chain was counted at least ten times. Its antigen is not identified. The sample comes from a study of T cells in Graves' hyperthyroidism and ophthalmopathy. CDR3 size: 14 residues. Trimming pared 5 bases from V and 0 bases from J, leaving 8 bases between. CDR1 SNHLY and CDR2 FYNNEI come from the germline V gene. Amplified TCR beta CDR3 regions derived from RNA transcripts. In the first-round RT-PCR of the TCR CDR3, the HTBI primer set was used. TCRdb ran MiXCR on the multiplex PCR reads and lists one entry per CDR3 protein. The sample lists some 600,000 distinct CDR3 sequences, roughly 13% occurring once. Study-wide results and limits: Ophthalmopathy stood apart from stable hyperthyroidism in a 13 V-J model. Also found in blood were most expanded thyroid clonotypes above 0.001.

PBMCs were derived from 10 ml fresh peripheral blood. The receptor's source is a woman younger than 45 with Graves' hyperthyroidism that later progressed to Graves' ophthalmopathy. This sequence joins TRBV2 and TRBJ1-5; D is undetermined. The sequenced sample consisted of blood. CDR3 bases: TGTGCCAGCAGTTCTACGGATAGCAATCAGCCCCAGCATTTT. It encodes CASSSTDSNQPQHF.